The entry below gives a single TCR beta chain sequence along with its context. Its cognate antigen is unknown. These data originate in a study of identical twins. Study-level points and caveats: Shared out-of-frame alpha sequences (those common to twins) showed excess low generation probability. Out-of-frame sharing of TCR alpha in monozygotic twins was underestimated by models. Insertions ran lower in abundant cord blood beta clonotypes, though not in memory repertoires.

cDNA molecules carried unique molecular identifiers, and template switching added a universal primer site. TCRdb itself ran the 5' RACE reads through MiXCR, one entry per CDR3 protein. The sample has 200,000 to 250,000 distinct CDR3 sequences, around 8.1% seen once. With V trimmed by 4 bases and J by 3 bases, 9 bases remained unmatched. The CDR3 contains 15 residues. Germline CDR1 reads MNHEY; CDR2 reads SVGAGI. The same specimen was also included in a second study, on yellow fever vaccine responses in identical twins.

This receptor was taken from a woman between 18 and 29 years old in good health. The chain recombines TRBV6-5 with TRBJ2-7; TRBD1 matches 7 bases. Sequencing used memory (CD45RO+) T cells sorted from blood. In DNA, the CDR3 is TGTGCCAGCAGTTCTGTAGAGACAGGGATCTACGAGCAGTACTTC. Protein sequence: CASSSVETGIYEQYF.